This T cell receptor beta chain was retrieved from a study of T cells in Graves' hyperthyroidism and ophthalmopathy. The study, taken as a whole, reports: Ophthalmopathy was distinguished from stable hyperthyroidism by 13 V-J signatures. Among clonotypes expanded in thyroid above 0.001, most were also found in blood.

A word on this clonotype: Its antigen is currently unknown.

Losses at the gene ends were 4 bases for V and 4 bases for J; bases not matched to a gene: 5. Germline assignment: CDR1 KGHSH and CDR2 LQKENI. The CDR3 is made up of 15 amino acids. Authors of the study amplified TCR beta CDR3 regions from RNA transcripts. HTBI primers drove first-round RT-PCR of the TCR CDR3. TCRdb used MiXCR to reprocess the multiplex PCR reads, holding one entry per CDR3 protein. The top ten clones hold under 9.5% of a sample with 700,000 or so distinct CDR3 sequences, 16% of them seen once. Patients were excluded because of uncontrolled infection, other autoimmune disease, pregnancy or lactation.

This chain uses TRBV18 with TRBJ2-2; 8 positions agree with TRBD1. This receptor was obtained from a man younger than 35 with Graves' hyperthyroidism. Material for sequencing was blood. The CDR3 bases are TGTGCCAGCTCACTAACGACAGGGGCCACCGGGGAGCTGTTTTTT. It specifies CASSLTTGATGELFF.